This T cell receptor (beta chain) was documented in a study of blood T cell repertoires in COVID-19. As for the study in general: Nucleic acid was either cDNA or gDNA, and it came from T cells, B-cell-depleted T cells, or PBMCs.

Authors' data handling: Estimates of nucleated cell counts were drawn from the amplification of reference gene primers. Sequencing was performed with immunoSEQ multiplex PCR; in TCRdb, only in-frame clones are kept and a portion is missing. That table gives V, J and clone size, and the DNA gave D and trimming. In the table there are approximately 70,000 clones, 86% of which are singletons. The V gene end was trimmed by 1 base and the J gene end by 7 bases; junction bases not matched to a gene: 5. Germline values: CDR1 SGDLS, CDR2 YYNGEE. This CDR3 is built from 15 residues. This TCR was sampled from a man in his 70s with active or convalescent COVID-19. The genes are TRBV9 and TRBJ2-1; 10 nucleotides align to TRBD2. Sample: peripheral blood. CDR3 sequence: CASSVSLAGRNEQFF. CDR3 sequence (DNA): TGTGCCAGCAGCGTATCACTAGCGGGAAGGAATGAGCAGTTCTTC.